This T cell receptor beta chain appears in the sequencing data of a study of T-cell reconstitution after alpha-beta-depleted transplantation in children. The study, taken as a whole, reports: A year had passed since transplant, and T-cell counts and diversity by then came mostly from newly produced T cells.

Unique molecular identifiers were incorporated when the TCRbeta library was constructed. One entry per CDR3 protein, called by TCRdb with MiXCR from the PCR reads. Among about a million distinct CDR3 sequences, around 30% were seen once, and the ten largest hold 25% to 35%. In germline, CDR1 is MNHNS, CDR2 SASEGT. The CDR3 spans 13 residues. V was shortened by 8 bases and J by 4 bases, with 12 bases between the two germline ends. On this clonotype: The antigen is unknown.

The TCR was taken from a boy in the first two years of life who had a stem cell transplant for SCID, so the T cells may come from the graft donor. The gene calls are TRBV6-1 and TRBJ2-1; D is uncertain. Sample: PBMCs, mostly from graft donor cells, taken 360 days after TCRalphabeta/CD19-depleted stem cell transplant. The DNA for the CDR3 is TGTGCCAGCGGTACCCGGATATACAATGAGCAGTTCTTC. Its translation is CASGTRIYNEQFF.